This entry describes one TCR beta chain. Original data processing: Estimates of nucleated cell counts were drawn from the amplification of reference gene primers. The data were produced by immunoSEQ multiplex PCR, yet TCRdb's version contains in-frame clones alone and is incomplete. The D gene and trimming were derived from the DNA, and the V and J assignments and clone size from that table. This sample has about 23,000 clones; 83% occur once, and the top ten carry roughly 50%. CDR1 and CDR2 (germline): MNHNY, SVGAGI (reference sequence). The CDR3 is 12 residues long. Trimming removed 5 bases from V and 11 bases from J; junction bases left unmatched: 7. This sample was taken from a study of blood T cell repertoires in COVID-19. The overall study: Samples representing acute and convalescent COVID-19 were sourced from the United States, Italy and Spain. T cells, B-cell-depleted T cells, or PBMCs provided the cDNA or gDNA that served as material.

Sequenced material: peripheral blood. V gene TRBV6-6 combines with J gene TRBJ1-1; the match to TRBD1 covers 8 bases. The clonotype originates from an older man with acute or convalescent COVID-19. DNA for the CDR3: TGTGCCAGCAGTCCCGGACAGGGCTTGGCTTTCTTT. Protein: CASSPGQGLAFF.